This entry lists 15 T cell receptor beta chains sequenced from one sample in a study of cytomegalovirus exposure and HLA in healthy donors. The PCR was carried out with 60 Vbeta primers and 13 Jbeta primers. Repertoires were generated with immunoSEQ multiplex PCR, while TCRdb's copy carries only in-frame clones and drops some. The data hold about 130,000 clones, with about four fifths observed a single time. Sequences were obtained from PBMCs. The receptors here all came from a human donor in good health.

CDR3 DNA sequence: TGTGCCAGCGCCTTTCCAGGCTACTCTGGGGCCAACGTCCTGACTTTC. This encodes CASAFPGYSGANVLTF. The rearrangement uses TRBV28 and TRBJ2-6, with D uncertain. This CDR3 has 16 amino acids. Trimming removed 8 bases at V and 0 bases at J, with 14 bases between. Germline CDR1 is MDHEN and CDR2 is SYDVKM.

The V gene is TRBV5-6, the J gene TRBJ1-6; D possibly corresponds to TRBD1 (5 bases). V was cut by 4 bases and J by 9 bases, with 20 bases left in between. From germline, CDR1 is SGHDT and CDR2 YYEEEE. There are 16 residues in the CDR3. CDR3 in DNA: TGTGCCAGCAGCCCGAATGGGGGGATCGGGGTTTCACCCCTCCACTTT. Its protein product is CASSPNGGIGVSPLHF.

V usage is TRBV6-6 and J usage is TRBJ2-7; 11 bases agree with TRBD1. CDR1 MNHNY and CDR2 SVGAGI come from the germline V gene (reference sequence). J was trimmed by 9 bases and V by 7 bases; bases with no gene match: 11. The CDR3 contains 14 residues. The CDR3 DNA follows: TGTGCCAGCAAGAAGGGACAGGGGGGATCCGGGCAGTACTTC. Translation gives CASKKGQGGSGQYF.

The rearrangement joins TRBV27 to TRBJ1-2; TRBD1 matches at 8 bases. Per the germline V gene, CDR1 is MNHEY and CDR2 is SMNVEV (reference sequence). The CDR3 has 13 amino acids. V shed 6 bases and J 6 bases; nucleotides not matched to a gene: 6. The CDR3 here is CASREQGVDGYTF. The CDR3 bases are TGTGCCAGCAGAGAACAGGGGGTCGATGGCTACACCTTC.

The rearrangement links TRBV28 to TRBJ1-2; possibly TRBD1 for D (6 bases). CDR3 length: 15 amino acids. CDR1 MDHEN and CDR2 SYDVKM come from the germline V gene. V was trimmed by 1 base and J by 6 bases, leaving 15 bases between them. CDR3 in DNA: TGTGCCAGCAGTTTATCCCCTGGACAGTCCGATGGCTACACCTTC. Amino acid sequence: CASSLSPGQSDGYTF.

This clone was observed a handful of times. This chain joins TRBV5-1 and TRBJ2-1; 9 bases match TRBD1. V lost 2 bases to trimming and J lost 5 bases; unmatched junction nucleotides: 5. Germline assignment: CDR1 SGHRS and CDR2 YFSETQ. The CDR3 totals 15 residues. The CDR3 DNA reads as TGCGCCAGCAGCTTAGCACAGGGGGCCCACAATGAGCAGTTCTTC. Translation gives CASSLAQGAHNEQFF.

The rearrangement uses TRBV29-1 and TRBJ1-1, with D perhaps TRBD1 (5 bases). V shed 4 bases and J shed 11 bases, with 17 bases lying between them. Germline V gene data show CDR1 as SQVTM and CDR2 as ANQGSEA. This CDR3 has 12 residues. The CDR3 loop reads CSVGGLEGRAFF. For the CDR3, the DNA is TGCAGCGTTGGAGGTCTGGAGGGACGGGCTTTCTTT.

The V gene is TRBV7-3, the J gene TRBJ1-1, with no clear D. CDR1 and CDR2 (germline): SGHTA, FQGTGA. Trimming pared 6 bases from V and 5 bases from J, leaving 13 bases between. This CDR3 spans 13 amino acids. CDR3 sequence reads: CASSSLPGTEAFF. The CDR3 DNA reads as TGTGCCAGCAGTTCCCTCCCAGGAACTGAAGCTTTCTTT.

This CDR3 reads CASSLVQGHGYTF. DNA of the CDR3: TGTGCCAGCAGCTTAGTACAGGGACATGGCTACACCTTC. The chain employs TRBV7-8 and TRBJ1-2; tentatively, D is TRBD1 (6 bases). CDR3 length: 13 amino acids. The germline V gene encodes CDR1 SGHVS and CDR2 FQNEAQ. The germline V and J ends were trimmed by 1 base and 6 bases, with 9 bases remaining between them.

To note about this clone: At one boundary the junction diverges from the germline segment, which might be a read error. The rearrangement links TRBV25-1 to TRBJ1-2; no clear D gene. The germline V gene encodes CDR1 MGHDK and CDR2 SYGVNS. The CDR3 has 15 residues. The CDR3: CASSEPGVGGYDYTF. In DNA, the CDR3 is TGTGCCAGCAGTGAACCCGGGGTGGGAGGCTATGACTACACCTTC.

The CDR3 nucleotides are TGCGCCAGCAGCCAAGGGGCTGCCGGGGAGCTGTTTTTT. It codes for CASSQGAAGELFF. The rearrangement links TRBV4-1 to TRBJ2-2; D unclear. V was shortened by 1 base and J by 6 bases, with 6 bases between the two germline ends. Germline CDR1 reads MGHRA; CDR2 reads YSYEKL. The CDR3 is made up of 13 amino acids.

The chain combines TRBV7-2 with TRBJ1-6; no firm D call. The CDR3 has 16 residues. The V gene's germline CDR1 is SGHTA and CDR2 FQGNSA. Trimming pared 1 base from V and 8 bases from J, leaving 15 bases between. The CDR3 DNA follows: TGTGCCAGCAGCTTAGGGTCTGGGGTGAGGGATTCACCCCTCCACTTT. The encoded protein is CASSLGSGVRDSPLHF.

Here the CDR3 reads CASSFSGDYGYTF. The CDR3 DNA reads as TGTGCCAGCAGCTTTTCAGGGGACTATGGCTACACCTTC. The chain couples TRBV7-6 to TRBJ1-2; perhaps TRBD1 as D (6 bases). With 3 bases removed from V and 3 bases from J, the gap between germline ends came to 8 bases. This CDR3 comprises 13 residues. Germline V gene sequence: CDR1 SGHVS, CDR2 FNYEAQ.

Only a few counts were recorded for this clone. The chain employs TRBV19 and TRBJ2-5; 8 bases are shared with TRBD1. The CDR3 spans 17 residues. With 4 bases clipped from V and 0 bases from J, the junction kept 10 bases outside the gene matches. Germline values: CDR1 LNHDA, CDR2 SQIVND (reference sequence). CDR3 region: CASSSYGTGLYQETQYF. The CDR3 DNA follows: TGTGCCAGTAGTAGCTACGGGACAGGATTGTACCAAGAGACCCAGTACTTC.

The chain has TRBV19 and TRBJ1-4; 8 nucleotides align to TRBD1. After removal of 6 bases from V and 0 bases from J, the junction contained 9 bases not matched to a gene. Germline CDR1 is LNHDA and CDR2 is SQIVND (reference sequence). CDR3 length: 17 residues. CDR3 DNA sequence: TGTGCCAGTAGCTTCCGGGACAGGCTCTCAACTAATGAAAAACTGTTTTTT. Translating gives CASSFRDRLSTNEKLFF.